This entry lists 5 T cell receptor beta chains sequenced from one sample in a study of OX40 agonist ivuxolimab in advanced cancers. Clones were sequenced by immunoSEQ multiplex PCR, and TCRdb holds only the in-frame ones, with some missing. The data hold around 66,000 clones, with roughly 80% observed a single time. The source was CD4+ or CD8+ T cells sorted from blood, collected in a trial of the OX40 agonist ivuxolimab. The receptors stem from an adult with an advanced solid tumor such as melanoma, head and neck, liver or kidney cancer.

The V gene is TRBV7-9, the J gene TRBJ2-5, with unresolved D. The CDR3 is made up of 12 amino acids. V was pared by 2 bases and J by 5 bases, with 6 bases between. In germline, CDR1 is SEHNR, CDR2 FQNEAQ (reference sequence). The chain's CDR3 is CASSLQGETQYF. The CDR3 DNA sequence: TGTGCCAGCAGCTTACAAGGGGAGACCCAGTACTTC.

The chain employs TRBV7-2 and TRBJ1-1; D may be TRBD1 (6 bases). Germline values: CDR1 SGHTA, CDR2 FQGNSA. The germline V and J ends were trimmed by 1 base and 4 bases, with 10 bases remaining between them. The CDR3 length is 14 residues. CDR3 amino acids: CASSLVGGRTEAFF. The CDR3 DNA sequence: TGTGCCAGCAGCTTAGTTGGGGGCCGCACTGAAGCTTTCTTT.

As regards this clone: The same CDR3 also results from other DNA sequences found in this sample. The chain combines TRBV5-8 with TRBJ1-3; D uncertain. Per germline, CDR1 SGHTS and CDR2 YDEGEE. Trimming removed 2 bases from V and 1 base from J, with 10 bases in between. The CDR3 sequence is 15 residues long. The CDR3 DNA sequence: TGTGCCAGCAGCTTAATGGGATTTTCTGGAAACACCATATATTTT. Encoded protein: CASSLMGFSGNTIYF.

The chain carries TRBV9 and TRBJ2-3; D tentatively fits TRBD1 or TRBD2 (5 bases each). Germline CDR1 is SGDLS and CDR2 is YYNGEE. The CDR3 covers 14 residues. Deletions cut 3 bases from V and 4 bases from J, with 12 bases between. Here the CDR3 reads CASSDPRGPDTQYF. CDR3 nucleotides: TGTGCCAGCAGCGACCCACGGGGCCCAGATACGCAGTATTTT.

This chain joins TRBV7-6 and TRBJ2-3; the D gene is possibly TRBD2 (5 bases). V gave up 1 base and J gave up 7 bases, with 12 bases separating them. Looked up from germline, CDR1 is SGHVS and CDR2 is FNYEAQ. The CDR3 runs 14 residues. The CDR3 here is CASSLGGVGNTQYF. Written as DNA, the CDR3 is TGTGCCAGCAGCTTAGGGGGAGTGGGAAATACGCAGTATTTT.